This T cell receptor beta chain was captured in a study of metastatic and nonmetastatic thyroid tumors. About the research overall: Repertoire comparisons spanned blood and tumor or nodule tissue from malignant and benign thyroid patients. General study points: It was reportedly found that TCR beta diversity was significantly higher in malignant thyroid tumors than in benign nodules, a difference seen in both blood and tumor samples.

Points on this clone: The antigen remains unidentified.

In the authors' workflow: In papillary thyroid cancer, a distant-metastasis classifier was built using CDR3 differences across clinicopathological groups. TCRdb re-called the PCR reads via MiXCR. In this record, the V and J calls reflect TCRdb's handling and not the investigators' own analysis. The profile shows thousands of clones, 36% of them singletons. This CDR3 has 14 amino acids. Trimming took off 5 bases at V and 13 bases at J, with 18 bases between the two ends. Per the germline V gene, CDR1 is MNHEY and CDR2 is SMNVEV (reference sequence). Each patient went into thyroid surgery without having received any treatment.

The sequence derives from a female donor with papillary thyroid cancer or a benign thyroid nodule (not recorded which). Some clones in this sample may be carry-over from other donors' samples. The chain uses TRBV27 and TRBJ1-6, with TRBD1 as a possible D gene (5 bases). Sequences were obtained from adjacent normal tissue. The CDR3 here is CASSQRDAPSPLHF. In DNA form, the CDR3 reads TGTGCCAGCAGTCAGCGGGACGCACCCTCGCCCCTCCACTTT.